These 7 T cell receptor beta chains originate from one sample sequenced in a study of T cells in Graves' hyperthyroidism and ophthalmopathy. From RNA transcripts, TCR beta CDR3 regions were amplified. Initially, a first-round RT-PCR of the TCR CDR3 employed the HTBI primer set. A single record per CDR3 protein comes from TCRdb applying MiXCR to the multiplex PCR reads. In the table there are around 700,000 distinct CDR3 sequences, approximately 19% of which are singletons. The sequencing sample was made of blood. These receptors were obtained from a woman aged 45-60 years with Graves' hyperthyroidism that later progressed to Graves' ophthalmopathy.

The rearrangement uses TRBV12-3 or TRBV12-4 and TRBJ1-1; TRBD1 is a possible D gene (6 bases). The CDR3 has 12 residues. V was shortened by 7 bases and J by 3 bases, with 9 bases between the two germline ends. The CDR3 reads CASTPGDTEAFF. CDR3 bases: TGTGCCAGCACTCCAGGGGACACTGAAGCTTTCTTT.

This clonotype was seen many times. CDR3 sequence: CASSSTYRDWSTDTQYF. CDR3 nucleotide sequence: TGTGCCAGCAGCTCCACATACAGGGATTGGAGCACAGATACGCAGTATTTT. The gene calls are TRBV5-8 and TRBJ2-3, with D possibly being TRBD1 (6 bases). CDR3 length equals 17 residues. The germline V gene has CDR1 SGHTS and CDR2 YDEGEE. V lost 3 bases and J 0 bases, leaving 17 bases between the germline ends.

This clonotype has ten or more counts. J is TRBJ1-1 and V is TRBV5-4; D unresolved. CDR3 length equals 13 residues. Trimming left V 0 bases short and J 4 bases short, with 7 bases between. Germline CDR1 reads SGHNT; CDR2 reads YYREEE (reference sequence). CDR3 in DNA: TGTGCCAGCAGCTTGGTGTTTGGCACTGAAGCTTTCTTT. This encodes CASSLVFGTEAFF.

Turning to this clonotype: The germline gene is not matched at one end of the junction; a read error may be the cause. J is TRBJ2-2 and V is TRBV7-9, with 7 bases fitting TRBD2. The germline CDR1 and CDR2 sequences are SEHNR and FQNEAQ (reference sequence). The CDR3 totals 14 residues. CDR3 in DNA: TGTGCCAGCAGGCCCCCCCGGACGGGCGGGGGGCTGTTTTTT. Translating gives CASRPPRTGGGLFF.

As to this clonotype: A much bigger clone sits one base away, suggesting this may be a read error. The rearrangement joins TRBV27 to TRBJ2-1, with 11 nucleotides matching TRBD2. The CDR3 is 19 amino acids. Germline CDR1 MNHEY, CDR2 SMNVEV (reference sequence). V lost 1 base, J lost 7 bases, and 15 bases stayed unmatched. Here the CDR3 reads CASSLFLAGGIRRGNEQFF. The CDR3, as DNA: TGTGCCAGCAGTTTATTCCTAGCGGGGGGCATTCGCAGAGGGAATGAGCAGTTCTTC.

This clonotype was counted between two and nine times. This chain connects TRBV3-1 to TRBJ1-5; D remains unclear. Germline values: CDR1 LGHDT, CDR2 YNNKEL (reference sequence). This CDR3 region has 15 residues. Trimming left V 0 bases short and J 2 bases short, with 8 bases between. The CDR3 nucleotides read TGTGCCAGCAGCCAAGATTTTACACGCAATCAGCCCCAGCATTTT. This sequence encodes CASSQDFTRNQPQHF.

This clonotype occurred a few times. The chain joins TRBV9 to TRBJ2-1; possible D gene TRBD1, 5 bases. The CDR3 is made up of 13 amino acids. Trimming removed 0 bases from V and 14 bases from J, with 15 bases in between. CDR1 SGDLS and CDR2 YYNGEE come from the germline V gene. The CDR3 nucleotides read TGTGCCAGCAGCGTAGGGCTAGGTCAACAGGAGTTCTTC. Translated: CASSVGLGQQEFF.